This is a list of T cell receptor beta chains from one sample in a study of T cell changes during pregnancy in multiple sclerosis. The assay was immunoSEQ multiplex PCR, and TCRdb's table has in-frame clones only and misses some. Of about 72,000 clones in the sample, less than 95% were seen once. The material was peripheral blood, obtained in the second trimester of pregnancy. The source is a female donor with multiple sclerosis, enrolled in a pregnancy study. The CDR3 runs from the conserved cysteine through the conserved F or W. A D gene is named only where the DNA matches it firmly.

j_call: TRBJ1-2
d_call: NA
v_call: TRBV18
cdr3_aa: CASSQDTSYGYTF

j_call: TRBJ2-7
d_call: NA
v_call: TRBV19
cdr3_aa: CASSSAGRALGGNEQYF

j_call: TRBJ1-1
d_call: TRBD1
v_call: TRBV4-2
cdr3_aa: CASSQAGRQGATEAFF

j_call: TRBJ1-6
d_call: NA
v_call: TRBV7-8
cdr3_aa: CASSLFQVVDSPLHF

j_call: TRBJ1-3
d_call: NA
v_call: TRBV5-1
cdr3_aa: CASSVQGSGNTIYF

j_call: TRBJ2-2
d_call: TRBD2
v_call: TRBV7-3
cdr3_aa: CASSPRIAGSGELFF

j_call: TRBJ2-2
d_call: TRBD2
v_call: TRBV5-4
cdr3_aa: CASSFRTGTSGSYTGELFF

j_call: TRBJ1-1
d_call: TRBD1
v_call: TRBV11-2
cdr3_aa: CASSRTGQPQYEAFF

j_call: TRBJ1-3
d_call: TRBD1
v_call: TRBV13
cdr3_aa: CASSLGQGAGNTIYF

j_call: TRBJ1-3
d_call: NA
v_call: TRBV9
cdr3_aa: CASSVEAISGNTIYF

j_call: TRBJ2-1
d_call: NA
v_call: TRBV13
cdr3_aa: CASSSRSSPRNEQFF

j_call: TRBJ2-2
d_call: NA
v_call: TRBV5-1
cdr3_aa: CASSLRQQNTGELFF

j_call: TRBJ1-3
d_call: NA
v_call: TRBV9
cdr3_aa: CASGSDRIGNTIYF

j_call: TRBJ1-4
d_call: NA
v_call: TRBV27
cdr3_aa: CASSPLGGDSREATNEKLFF

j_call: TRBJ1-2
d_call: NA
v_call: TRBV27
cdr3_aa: CASSLLEGGAGGYTF

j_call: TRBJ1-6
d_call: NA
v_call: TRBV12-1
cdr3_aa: CASSQRGRNSPLHF

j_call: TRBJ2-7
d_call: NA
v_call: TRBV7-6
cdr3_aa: CASSQRTTDYEQYF

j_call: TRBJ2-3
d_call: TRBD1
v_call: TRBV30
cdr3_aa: CAWSTGASADTQYF

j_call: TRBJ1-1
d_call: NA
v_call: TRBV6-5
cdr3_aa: CASSYSNNGRAEAFF

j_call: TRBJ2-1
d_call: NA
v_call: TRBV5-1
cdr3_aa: CASSYVQGAYNEQFF

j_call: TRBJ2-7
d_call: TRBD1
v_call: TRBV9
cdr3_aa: CASSVEPTGSYEQYF

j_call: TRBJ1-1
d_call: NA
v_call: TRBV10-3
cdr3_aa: CAISGQGHTEAFF

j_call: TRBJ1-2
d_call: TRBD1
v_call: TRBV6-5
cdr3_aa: CASSGQGFGYTF

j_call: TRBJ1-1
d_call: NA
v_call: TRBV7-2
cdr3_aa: CASSLTGLLNTEAFF

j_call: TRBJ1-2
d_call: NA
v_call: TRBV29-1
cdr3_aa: CSVERRTVNYGYTF